A single sample is the source of the 12 T cell receptor beta chains below, sequenced in a study of T cell repertoires in cytomegalovirus infection (dated by TCRdb to between 2018 and 2020). Sequencing was performed on an Illumina HiSeq 1500. TCRdb reprocessed the public reads (quality trimming at Q25 with fastp, clone calling with MiXCR) and kept in-frame beta chains. All rows with the same CDR3 protein become a single entry with the most common DNA and genes. The sample data list hundreds of thousands of distinct CDR3 sequences, and about a third of these were observed just once. About 2.8% of the sample lies in the top ten. The sequenced sample consisted of PBMCs. The receptors stem from a human donor in good health (CMV status not recorded). Some clones in this sample may be carry-over from other donors' samples.

A few counts support this clonotype. This sequence joins TRBV5-5 and TRBJ1-6, with TRBD1 matching 7 bases. The CDR3 loop spans 14 amino acids. Looked up from germline, CDR1 is SGHKS and CDR2 is YYEKEE (reference sequence). J gave up 9 bases and V 0 bases, and 3 bases lay outside the gene matches. CDR3 sequence (DNA): TGTGCCAGCAGCTTGGAGGGGGCGGGTTCACCCCTCCACTTT. Protein: CASSLEGAGSPLHF.

This clonotype was seen many times. The gene calls are TRBV5-4 and TRBJ1-1, with TRBD1 as a possible D gene (6 bases). The CDR3 covers 15 residues. Germline V gene data show CDR1 as SGHNT and CDR2 as YYREEE (reference sequence). V dropped 2 bases and J dropped 1 base, with 12 bases sitting between them. CDR3 sequence reads: CASSFPGRGNTEAFF. The CDR3 DNA reads TGTGCCAGCAGCTTCCCGGGCAGGGGGAACACTGAAGCTTTCTTT.

This clonotype came up many times. The rearrangement uses TRBV7-2 and TRBJ2-3, with D tentatively TRBD1 or TRBD2 (5 bases each). Trimming took off 1 base at V and 2 bases at J, with 7 bases between the two ends. The germline V gene has CDR1 SGHTA and CDR2 FQGNSA. The CDR3 spans 14 residues. The CDR3 nucleotides read TGTGCCAGCAGCTTAGGGGGGTACACAGATACGCAGTATTTT. Translation gives CASSLGGYTDTQYF.

This clonotype has only a few counts. This chain connects TRBV20-1 to TRBJ1-2, with a weak D call TRBD1 (6 bases). The CDR3 covers 16 residues. The germline gives CDR1 DFQATT, CDR2 SNEGSKA (reference sequence). The V and J ends lost 6 bases and 7 bases respectively, with 27 bases between them. The CDR3 nucleotides are TGCAGTGCCCCCAGGGGTGTAGGACGAACCTCTTCTGGCTACACCTTC. Protein sequence: CSAPRGVGRTSSGYTF.

This clonotype was observed a handful of times. This chain links TRBV24-1 with TRBJ1-5; D call uncertain. V gave up 3 bases and J gave up 7 bases, with 6 bases separating them. CDR1 KGHDR and CDR2 SFDVKD come from the germline V gene. The CDR3 contains 12 residues. The CDR3 sequence: CATSDPEQPQHF. In DNA form, the CDR3 reads TGTGCCACCAGTGATCCGGAGCAGCCCCAGCATTTT.

Here the CDR3 DNA reads TGTGCCAGCAGTTACCTCCGGCAGGGGAGGAATGAGCAGTTCTTC. Translating gives CASSYLRQGRNEQFF. This chain links TRBV6-2 or TRBV6-3 with TRBJ2-1; possibly TRBD1 or TRBD2 for D (6 bases each). V lost 2 bases and J 7 bases, leaving 15 bases between the germline ends. Germline V lookup: CDR1 MNHEY, CDR2 SVGEGT. The CDR3 totals 15 residues.

The genes are TRBV6-1 and TRBJ1-2; 7 nucleotides line up with TRBD1. The CDR3 length is 14 residues. From germline, CDR1 is MNHNS and CDR2 SASEGT. V was pared by 7 bases and J by 4 bases, with 9 bases of the junction left unmatched. The CDR3 sequence: CASTPDRVGYGYTF. CDR3 nucleotides: TGTGCCAGCACCCCCGACAGGGTCGGCTATGGCTACACCTTC.

The chain joins TRBV12-3 or TRBV12-4 to TRBJ2-1, with 14 bases fitting TRBD2. The V gene end was trimmed by 4 bases and the J gene end by 6 bases; junction bases not matched to a gene: 14. The CDR3 is 19 amino acids. CDR3 in DNA: TGTGCCAGCAGTTCGCCGGGACTAGCGGGAGTAATGGGCGGCAATGAGCAGTTCTTC. Its protein is CASSSPGLAGVMGGNEQFF.

This clonotype was found many times. V usage is TRBV7-2 and J usage is TRBJ1-2; 10 positions agree with TRBD1. The CDR3 contains 16 residues. J lost 2 bases, V lost 2 bases, and 5 bases had no gene match. CDR1 and CDR2 (germline): SGHTA, FQGNSA. CDR3 DNA: TGTGCCAGCAGCTTAAACCCGGGACAGGGGAACTATGGCTACACCTTC. Protein sequence: CASSLNPGQGNYGYTF. The entire variable domain, with the rest obtained from reference TRBV7-2 and TRBJ1-2, is as follows: GAGVSQSPSNKVTEKGKDVELRCDPISGHTALYWYRQSLGQGLEFLIYFQGNSAPDKSGLPSDRFSAERTGGSVSTLTIQRTQQEDSAVYLCASSLNPGQGNYGYTFGSGTRLTVV.

The table lists this clonotype with a few counts. The CDR3 coding sequence is TGTGCCATCAGCGTGGACAGTAGTGAAAAACTGTTTTTT. As protein: CAISVDSSEKLFF. The V call is TRBV10-3, the J call TRBJ1-4; possibly TRBD1 for D (6 bases). The germline CDR1 and CDR2 sequences are ENHRY and SYGVKD. The CDR3 sequence is 13 residues long. V lost 6 bases and J lost 7, with 12 bases in between.

This clonotype has just a few counts. V and J are TRBV6-5 and TRBJ2-2; TRBD2 is a possible D gene (6 bases). This CDR3 has 15 residues. Germline V gives CDR1 MNHEY, CDR2 SVGAGI. V lost 6 bases to trimming and J lost 5 bases, with 16 bases between them. The CDR3 DNA is TGTGCCAGCAGGTCTCGGGAGTCGGTAACCGGGGAGCTGTTTTTT. Protein: CASRSRESVTGELFF.

The chain employs TRBV20-1 and TRBJ1-1; 10 positions match TRBD1. The CDR3 has 14 amino acids. Germline-derived CDR1 and CDR2 are DFQATT and SNEGSKA (reference sequence). The V and J ends lost 1 base and 2 bases, in that order; junction bases with no gene match: 1. The CDR3 DNA sequence: TGCAGTGCTAGAGGGGACAGGGGAAACACTGAAGCTTTCTTT. Its translation is CSARGDRGNTEAFF.